One sample yielded the 4 T cell receptor beta chains listed below, sequenced in a study of OX40 agonist ivuxolimab in advanced cancers. Profiling relied on immunoSEQ multiplex PCR, and the TCRdb table lists in-frame clones only, not all of them. The sample lists about 66,000 clones, around 86% seen once, with about 2.5% in the top ten. The specimen comprised CD4+ or CD8+ T cells sorted from blood, sampled in a trial of the OX40 agonist ivuxolimab. These receptors were collected from an adult with an advanced solid tumor such as melanoma, head and neck, liver or kidney cancer.

This clone has just one count. The V call is TRBV2, the J call TRBJ2-2; no firm D call. CDR3 size: 14 residues. V was pared by 8 bases and J by 0 bases, with 10 bases between. CDR1 SNHLY and CDR2 FYNNEI come from the germline V gene. CDR3 sequence (DNA): TGTGCCAGCGGGGATAGGACGAACACCGGGGAGCTGTTTTTT. This encodes CASGDRTNTGELFF.

The chain uses TRBV19 and TRBJ2-2; D may correspond to TRBD1 or TRBD2 (6 bases each). CDR3 length: 16 residues. Trimming removed 6 bases from V and 3 bases from J, with 17 bases in between. CDR1 is LNHDA and CDR2 is SQIVND in the germline V gene (reference sequence). The CDR3 sequence: CASRGAPGRDTGELFF. The DNA of the CDR3 is TGTGCCAGTAGGGGGGCCCCCGGGAGAGACACCGGGGAGCTGTTTTTT.

This clone was seen only once. The CDR3 reads CASSSAGDQPQHF. The DNA for the CDR3 is TGTGCCAGCAGTTCCGCAGGGGATCAGCCCCAGCATTTT. The chain carries TRBV27 and TRBJ1-5, with a possible D match to TRBD1 (6 bases). CDR1 is MNHEY and CDR2 is SMNVEV in the germline V gene (reference sequence). CDR3 length: 13 residues. Trimming stripped 4 bases from V and 5 bases from J, with 9 bases between.

The chain employs TRBV5-1 and TRBJ2-7; no firm D call. V was pared by 2 bases and J by 2 bases, with 20 bases between. This CDR3 has 17 residues. Germline CDR1 and CDR2: SGHRS and YFSETQ. Here the CDR3 reads CASSFWTTERIPYEQYF. CDR3 in DNA: TGCGCCAGCAGCTTCTGGACCACTGAAAGAATACCCTACGAGCAGTACTTC.